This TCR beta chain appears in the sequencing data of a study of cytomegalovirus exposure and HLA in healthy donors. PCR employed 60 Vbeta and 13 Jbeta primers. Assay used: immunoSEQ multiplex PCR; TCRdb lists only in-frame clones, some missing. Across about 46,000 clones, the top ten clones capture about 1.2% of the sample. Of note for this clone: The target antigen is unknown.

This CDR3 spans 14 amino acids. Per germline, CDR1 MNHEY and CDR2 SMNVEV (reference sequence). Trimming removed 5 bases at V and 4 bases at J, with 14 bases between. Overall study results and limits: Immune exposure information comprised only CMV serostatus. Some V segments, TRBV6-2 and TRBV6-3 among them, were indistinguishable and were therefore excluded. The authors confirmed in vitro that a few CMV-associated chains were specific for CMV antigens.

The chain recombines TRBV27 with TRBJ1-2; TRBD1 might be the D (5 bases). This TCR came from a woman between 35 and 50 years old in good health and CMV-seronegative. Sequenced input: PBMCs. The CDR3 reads CASSPRAGPYGYTF. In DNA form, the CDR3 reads TGTGCCAGCAGTCCTAGGGCGGGGCCCTATGGCTACACCTTC.